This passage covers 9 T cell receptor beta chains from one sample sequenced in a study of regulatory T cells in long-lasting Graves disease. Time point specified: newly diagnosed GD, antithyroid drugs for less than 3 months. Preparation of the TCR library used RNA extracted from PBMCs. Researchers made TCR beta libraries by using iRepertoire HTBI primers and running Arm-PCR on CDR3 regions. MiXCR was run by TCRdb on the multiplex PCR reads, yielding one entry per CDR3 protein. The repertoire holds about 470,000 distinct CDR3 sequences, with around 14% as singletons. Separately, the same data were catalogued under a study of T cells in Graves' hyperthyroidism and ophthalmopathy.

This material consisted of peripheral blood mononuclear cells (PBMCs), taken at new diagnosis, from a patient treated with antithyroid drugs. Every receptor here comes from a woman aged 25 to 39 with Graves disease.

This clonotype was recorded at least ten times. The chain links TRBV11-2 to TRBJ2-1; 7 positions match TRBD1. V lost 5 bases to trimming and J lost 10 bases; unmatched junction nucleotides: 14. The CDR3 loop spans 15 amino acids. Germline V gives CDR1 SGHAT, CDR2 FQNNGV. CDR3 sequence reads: CASSPITGTAYEQFF. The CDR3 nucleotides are TGTGCCAGCAGCCCCATTACCGGGACAGCGTACGAGCAGTTCTTC.

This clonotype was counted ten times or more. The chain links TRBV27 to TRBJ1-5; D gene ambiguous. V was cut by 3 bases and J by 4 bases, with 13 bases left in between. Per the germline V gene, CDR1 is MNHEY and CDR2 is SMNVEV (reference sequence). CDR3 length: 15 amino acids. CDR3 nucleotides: TGTGCCAGCAGTTTCTCCGCGGAGGATAATCAGCCCCAGCATTTT. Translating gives CASSFSAEDNQPQHF.

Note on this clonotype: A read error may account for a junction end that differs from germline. The CDR3 DNA follows: TGCGCCACCAGCTCCGGGACCAGCCGTAACGAGCAGTACTTC. Translated, it gives CATSSGTSRNEQYF. The V and J genes are TRBV5-1 and TRBJ2-7; D tentatively fits TRBD1 or TRBD2 (5 bases each). Germline assignment: CDR1 SGHRS and CDR2 YFSETQ. CDR3 length: 14 amino acids.

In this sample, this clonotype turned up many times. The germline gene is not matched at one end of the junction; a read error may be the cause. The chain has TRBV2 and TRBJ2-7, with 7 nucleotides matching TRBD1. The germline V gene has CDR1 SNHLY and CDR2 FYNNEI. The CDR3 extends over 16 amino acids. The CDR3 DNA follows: TGTGCCAGCACTGAAAACAGGGGCACCTGGGGGTACGAGCAGTACTTC. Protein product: CASTENRGTWGYEQYF.

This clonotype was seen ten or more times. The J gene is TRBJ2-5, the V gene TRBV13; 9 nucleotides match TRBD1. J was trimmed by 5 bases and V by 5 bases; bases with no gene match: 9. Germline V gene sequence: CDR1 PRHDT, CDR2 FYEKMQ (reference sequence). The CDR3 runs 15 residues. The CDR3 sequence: CASSQGQGIKETQYF. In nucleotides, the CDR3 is TGTGCCAGCAGCCAAGGACAGGGGATAAAGGAGACCCAGTACTTC.

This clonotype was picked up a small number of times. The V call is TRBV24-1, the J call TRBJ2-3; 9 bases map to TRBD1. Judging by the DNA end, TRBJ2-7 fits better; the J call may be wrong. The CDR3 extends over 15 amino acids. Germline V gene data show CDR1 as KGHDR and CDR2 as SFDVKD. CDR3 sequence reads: CATSAPGQGIHEQYF. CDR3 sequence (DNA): TGTGCCACCAGTGCCCCGGGACAGGGAATTCACGAGCAGTACTTC.

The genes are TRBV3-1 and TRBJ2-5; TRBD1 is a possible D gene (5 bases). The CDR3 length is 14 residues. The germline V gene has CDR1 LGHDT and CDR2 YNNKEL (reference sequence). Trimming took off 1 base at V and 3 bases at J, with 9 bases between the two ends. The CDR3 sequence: CASSQGPTEETQYF. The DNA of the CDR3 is TGTGCCAGCAGCCAAGGCCCGACAGAAGAGACCCAGTACTTC.

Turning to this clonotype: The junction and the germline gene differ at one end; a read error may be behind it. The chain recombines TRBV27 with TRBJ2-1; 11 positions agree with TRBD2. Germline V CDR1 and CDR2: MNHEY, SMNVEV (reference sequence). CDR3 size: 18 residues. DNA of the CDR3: TGTGCCAGCAATTTATTGGCCGAGACTAGCGGGATCTCGCATGAGCAGTTCTTC. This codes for CASNLLAETSGISHEQFF.

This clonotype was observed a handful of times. CDR3 DNA: TGTGCCAGCTCCGGAGTCGGTCTAGCGGGAGAATGGGGCGACACCGGGGAGCTGTTTTTT. Residues: CASSGVGLAGEWGDTGELFF. The V gene is TRBV9, the J gene TRBJ2-2; 10 bases fit TRBD2. With 7 bases clipped from V and 3 bases from J, the junction kept 21 bases outside the gene matches. Germline V gene data show CDR1 as SGDLS and CDR2 as YYNGEE. CDR3 length equals 20 residues.